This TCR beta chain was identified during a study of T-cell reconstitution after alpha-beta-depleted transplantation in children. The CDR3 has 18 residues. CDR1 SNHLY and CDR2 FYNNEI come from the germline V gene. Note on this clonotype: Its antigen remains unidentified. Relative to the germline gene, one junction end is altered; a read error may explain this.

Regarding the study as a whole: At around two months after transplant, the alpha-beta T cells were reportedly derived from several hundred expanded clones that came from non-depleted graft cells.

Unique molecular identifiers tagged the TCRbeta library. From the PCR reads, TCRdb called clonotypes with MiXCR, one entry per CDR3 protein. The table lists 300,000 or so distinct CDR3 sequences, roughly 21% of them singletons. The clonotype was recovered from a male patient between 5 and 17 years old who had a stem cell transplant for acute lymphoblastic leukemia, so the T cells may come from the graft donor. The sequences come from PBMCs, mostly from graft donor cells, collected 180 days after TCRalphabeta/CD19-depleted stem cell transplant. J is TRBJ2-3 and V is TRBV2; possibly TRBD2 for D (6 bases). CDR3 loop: CACSLRDGAATDTDTQYF. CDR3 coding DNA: TGTGCCTGCAGTCTGCGGGACGGAGCAGCCACTGATACAGATACGCAGTATTTT.